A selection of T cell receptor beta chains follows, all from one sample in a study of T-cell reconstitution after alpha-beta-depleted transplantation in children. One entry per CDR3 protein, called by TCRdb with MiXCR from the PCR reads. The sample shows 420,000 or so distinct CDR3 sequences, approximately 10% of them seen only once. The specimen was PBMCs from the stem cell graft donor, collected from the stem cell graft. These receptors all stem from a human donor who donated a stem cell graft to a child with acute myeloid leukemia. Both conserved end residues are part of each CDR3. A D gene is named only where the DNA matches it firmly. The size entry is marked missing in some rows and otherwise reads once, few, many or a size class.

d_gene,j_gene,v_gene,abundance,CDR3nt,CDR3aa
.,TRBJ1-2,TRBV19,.,TGTGCCAGTAGTATGACACTTAACTATGGCTACACCTTC,CASSMTLNYGYTF
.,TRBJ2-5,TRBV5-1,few,TGCGCCAGCAGCCTCAGTGGGATGGTGGAGACCCAGTACTTC,CASSLSGMVETQYF
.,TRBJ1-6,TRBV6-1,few,TGTGCCAGCAGTGAAGTAAGCTCCTATAATTCACCCCTCCACTTT,CASSEVSSYNSPLHF
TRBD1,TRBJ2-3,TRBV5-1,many,TGCGCCAGCAGGTCCGGGACAGGCACAGATACGCAGTATTTT,CASRSGTGTDTQYF
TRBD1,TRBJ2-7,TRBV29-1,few,TGCAGCGTGAGACTGGTCAGGGGGCTGATGGAGCAGTACTTC,CSVRLVRGLMEQYF
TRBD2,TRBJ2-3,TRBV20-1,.,TGCAGTGCTATGACTAGCGTCCCTCGCACAGATACGCAGTATTTT,CSAMTSVPRTDTQYF
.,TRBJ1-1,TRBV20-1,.,TGCAGTGCTAAGGTCCTGTGGGCCAACACTGAAGCTTTCTTT,CSAKVLWANTEAFF
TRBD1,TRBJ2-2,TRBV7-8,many,TGTGCCAGCAGCTCAGGGACAGGGTCGGAGCTGTTTTTT,CASSSGTGSELFF
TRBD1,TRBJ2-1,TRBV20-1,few,TGCAGTGCTAGATTCGGACAGGGCGATGAGCAGTTCTTC,CSARFGQGDEQFF
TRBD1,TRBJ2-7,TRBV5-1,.,TGCGCCAGCAGAGAGCCGGGACAGGGGACCTACGAGCAGTACTTC,CASREPGQGTYEQYF
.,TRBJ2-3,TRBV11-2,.,TGTGCCAGCAGCTCATATCTAGGGACGCAGTATTTT,CASSSYLGTQYF
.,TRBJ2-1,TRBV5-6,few,TGTGCCAGCAGCTTGGCGCAACCCTACAATGAGCAGTTCTTC,CASSLAQPYNEQFF
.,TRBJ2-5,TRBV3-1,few,TGTGCCAGCAGCCAATCGGACTTACAAGAGACCCAGTACTTC,CASSQSDLQETQYF
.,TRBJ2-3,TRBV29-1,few,TGCAGCGTTGAAGATCTCGCGGCCCAGGCAACAGATACGCAGTATTTT,CSVEDLAAQATDTQYF
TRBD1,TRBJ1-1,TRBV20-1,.,TGCAGTGCTACATCGGCAGGGGGAATAGGCACTGAAGCTTTCTTT,CSATSAGGIGTEAFF
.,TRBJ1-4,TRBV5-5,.,TGTGCCAGCAGCTTGAGGGTCGGGGGAGAGGGTGAAAAACTGTTTTTT,CASSLRVGGEGEKLFF
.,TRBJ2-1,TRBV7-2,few,TGTGCCAGCGGAGACAGGCGTTCCTACAATGAGCAGTTCTTC,CASGDRRSYNEQFF
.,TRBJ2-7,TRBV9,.,TGTGCCAGCAGCCCCCGGGACCATTCCTACGAGCAGTACTTC,CASSPRDHSYEQYF
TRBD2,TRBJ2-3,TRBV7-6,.,TGTGCCAGCAGCTTTTGGCCGACTAGCGGGGGGGCGAGCACAGATACGCAGTATTTT,CASSFWPTSGGASTDTQYF
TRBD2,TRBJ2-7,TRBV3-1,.,TGTGCCAGCAGCGCTGGACTAGCGGGCTCCTACGAGCAGTACTTC,CASSAGLAGSYEQYF
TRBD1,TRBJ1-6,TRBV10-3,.,TGTGCCATCAGCGGACAGGGGGAGGATAATTCACCCCTCCACTTT,CAISGQGEDNSPLHF
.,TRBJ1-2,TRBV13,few,TGTGCCAGCAGCTTAGACAGCTACTATGGCTACACCTTC,CASSLDSYYGYTF
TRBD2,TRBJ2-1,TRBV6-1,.,TGTGCCAGCAGGGCGCGGGGGGCTTACAATGAGCAGTTCTTC,CASRARGAYNEQFF
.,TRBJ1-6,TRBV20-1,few,TGCAGTGCTTTACAGGGAAGTTTCGGATCACCCCTCCACTTT,CSALQGSFGSPLHF
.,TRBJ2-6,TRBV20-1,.,TGCTGTGCTAGGGCCCTTGGCTCTGGGGCCAACGTCCTGACTTTC,CCARALGSGANVLTF
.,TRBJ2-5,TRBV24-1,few,TGTGCCACCAGTGACACGGGACAAAACCGTCCGCAAGAGACCCAGTACTTC,CATSDTGQNRPQETQYF
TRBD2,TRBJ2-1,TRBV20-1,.,TGCAGTGCTATCCCAACTAGCGGGAGCTCCAATGAGCAGTTCTTC,CSAIPTSGSSNEQFF
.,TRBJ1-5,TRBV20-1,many,TGCAGTGCTAGTCCGGTCAATAGCAATCAGCCCCAGCATTTT,CSASPVNSNQPQHF
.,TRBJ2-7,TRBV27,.,TGTGCCAGCAGTTTAGAACCCGGGACAACTACCTACGAGCAGTACTTC,CASSLEPGTTTYEQYF
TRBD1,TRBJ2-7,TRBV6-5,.,TGTGCCAGCAGTTACTCGGGGACAGGGACCGTGGACGAGCAGTACTTC,CASSYSGTGTVDEQYF
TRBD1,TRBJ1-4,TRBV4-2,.,TGTGCCAGCAGCCAACGCCAGGACAGGGGTGAAAAACTGTTTTTT,CASSQRQDRGEKLFF